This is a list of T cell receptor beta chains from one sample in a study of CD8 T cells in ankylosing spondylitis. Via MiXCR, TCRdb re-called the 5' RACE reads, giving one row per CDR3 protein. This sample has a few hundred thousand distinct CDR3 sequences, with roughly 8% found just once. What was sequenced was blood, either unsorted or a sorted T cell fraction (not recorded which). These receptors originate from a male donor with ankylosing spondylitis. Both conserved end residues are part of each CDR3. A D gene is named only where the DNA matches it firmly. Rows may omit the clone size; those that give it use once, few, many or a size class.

cdr3_aa: CATLTGGVESSYNEQFF
cdr3_nt: TGTGCCACCTTAACGGGAGGTGTTGAGAGCTCCTACAATGAGCAGTTCTTC
clone_size: many
j_call: TRBJ2-1
d_call: TRBD2
v_call: TRBV12-3/TRBV12-4

cdr3_aa: CASSLFGDEQYF
cdr3_nt: TGTGCCAGCAGTTTATTTGGGGACGAGCAGTACTTC
clone_size: few
j_call: TRBJ2-7
d_call: -
v_call: TRBV28

cdr3_aa: CASSLEPGYGYNEQFF
cdr3_nt: TGCGCCAGCAGCTTGGAGCCGGGTTATGGTTACAATGAGCAGTTCTTC
clone_size: many
j_call: TRBJ2-1
d_call: -
v_call: TRBV5-1

cdr3_aa: CASSMPGQGNTGELFF
cdr3_nt: TGTGCCAGCAGCATGCCGGGACAGGGAAACACCGGGGAGCTGTTTTTT
clone_size: many
j_call: TRBJ2-2
d_call: TRBD1
v_call: TRBV11-2

cdr3_aa: CASSFSRGTKETQYF
cdr3_nt: TGTGCCAGCAGTTTCTCCAGGGGCACTAAAGAGACCCAGTACTTC
clone_size: few
j_call: TRBJ2-5
d_call: -
v_call: TRBV27

cdr3_aa: CASSPRDRDTGELFF
cdr3_nt: TGTGCCAGCAGCCCCCGGGACAGGGATACCGGGGAGCTGTTTTTT
clone_size: few
j_call: TRBJ2-2
d_call: TRBD1
v_call: TRBV4-2

cdr3_aa: CASSPYRQSEQFF
cdr3_nt: TGTGCCAGCAGTCCCTATCGACAGAGTGAGCAGTTCTTC
clone_size: many
j_call: TRBJ2-1
d_call: -
v_call: TRBV12-3/TRBV12-4

cdr3_aa: CSASRQPSGTDTQYF
cdr3_nt: TGCAGTGCTAGCAGGCAGCCTAGCGGGACCGATACGCAGTATTTT
clone_size: -
j_call: TRBJ2-3
d_call: TRBD2
v_call: TRBV20-1

cdr3_aa: CSADSGTSGSYEQYF
cdr3_nt: TGCAGTGCTGATTCCGGGACTAGCGGATCCTACGAGCAGTACTTC
clone_size: few
j_call: TRBJ2-7
d_call: TRBD2
v_call: TRBV20-1

cdr3_aa: CATFRGGPEAFF
cdr3_nt: TGTGCCACTTTCCGAGGGGGACCTGAAGCTTTCTTT
clone_size: -
j_call: TRBJ1-1
d_call: -
v_call: TRBV7-9

cdr3_aa: CASGPLKGQYF
cdr3_nt: TGTGCTAGTGGTCCCCTGAAGGGGCAGTACTTC
clone_size: -
j_call: TRBJ2-7
d_call: -
v_call: TRBV12-5

cdr3_aa: CASSRRVAGELFF
cdr3_nt: TGTGCCAGCAGCCGCCGAGTGGCCGGGGAGCTGTTTTTT
clone_size: -
j_call: TRBJ2-2
d_call: -
v_call: TRBV16

cdr3_aa: CSVEKLLDEQFF
cdr3_nt: TGCAGCGTTGAGAAACTGTTGGATGAGCAGTTCTTC
clone_size: many
j_call: TRBJ2-1
d_call: -
v_call: TRBV29-1

cdr3_aa: CATSAPGGTYGYTF
cdr3_nt: TGTGCCACCAGTGCTCCCGGGGGGACCTATGGCTACACCTTC
clone_size: -
j_call: TRBJ1-2
d_call: -
v_call: TRBV24-1

cdr3_aa: CASSEMWDRRGSPLHF
cdr3_nt: TGTGCCAGCAGTGAAATGTGGGACAGGAGAGGTTCACCCCTCCACTTT
clone_size: -
j_call: TRBJ1-6
d_call: TRBD1
v_call: TRBV6-1

cdr3_aa: CASSYRAGNQPQHF
cdr3_nt: TGTGCCAGCAGTTATAGAGCCGGCAATCAGCCCCAGCATTTT
clone_size: many
j_call: TRBJ1-5
d_call: -
v_call: TRBV12-3/TRBV12-4

cdr3_aa: CASSLARQRGTDTQYF
cdr3_nt: TGTGCCAGCAGTTTAGCCCGACAGAGAGGCACAGATACGCAGTATTTT
clone_size: few
j_call: TRBJ2-3
d_call: -
v_call: TRBV12-3/TRBV12-4

cdr3_aa: CASSFPLGTAYEQYF
cdr3_nt: TGTGCCAGCAGCTTCCCCTTGGGAACCGCCTACGAGCAGTACTTC
clone_size: -
j_call: TRBJ2-7
d_call: -
v_call: TRBV7-2

cdr3_aa: CSARPPGLSLAKNIQYF
cdr3_nt: TGCAGTGCTAGACCCCCGGGGCTGTCACTAGCCAAAAACATTCAGTACTTC
clone_size: few
j_call: TRBJ2-4
d_call: -
v_call: TRBV20-1

cdr3_aa: CASSKGLAGTETQYF
cdr3_nt: TGTGCCAGTAGTAAGGGACTAGCGGGAACCGAGACCCAGTACTTC
clone_size: -
j_call: TRBJ2-5
d_call: TRBD2
v_call: TRBV19

cdr3_aa: CASRLPGGSGNTIYF
cdr3_nt: TGTGCCAGCAGGCTACCGGGAGGCTCTGGAAACACCATATATTTT
clone_size: -
j_call: TRBJ1-3
d_call: -
v_call: TRBV7-9

cdr3_aa: CASSHTGTANYGYTF
cdr3_nt: TGCGCCAGCAGCCACACAGGGACAGCTAACTATGGCTACACCTTC
clone_size: few
j_call: TRBJ1-2
d_call: TRBD1
v_call: TRBV5-1

cdr3_aa: CSVGLAKNIQYF
cdr3_nt: TGCAGTGTTGGGTTAGCGAAAAACATTCAGTACTTC
clone_size: few
j_call: TRBJ2-4
d_call: -
v_call: TRBV20-1

cdr3_aa: CASSLSGRRGEKLFF
cdr3_nt: TGTGCCAGCAGTTTATCTGGACGGAGGGGTGAAAAACTGTTTTTT
clone_size: many
j_call: TRBJ1-4
d_call: -
v_call: TRBV12-3/TRBV12-4

cdr3_aa: CASSKRQGLAHLSTDTQYF
cdr3_nt: TGTGCCAGCAGCAAAAGACAGGGACTAGCCCATCTTAGCACAGATACGCAGTATTTT
clone_size: few
j_call: TRBJ2-3
d_call: TRBD2
v_call: TRBV9